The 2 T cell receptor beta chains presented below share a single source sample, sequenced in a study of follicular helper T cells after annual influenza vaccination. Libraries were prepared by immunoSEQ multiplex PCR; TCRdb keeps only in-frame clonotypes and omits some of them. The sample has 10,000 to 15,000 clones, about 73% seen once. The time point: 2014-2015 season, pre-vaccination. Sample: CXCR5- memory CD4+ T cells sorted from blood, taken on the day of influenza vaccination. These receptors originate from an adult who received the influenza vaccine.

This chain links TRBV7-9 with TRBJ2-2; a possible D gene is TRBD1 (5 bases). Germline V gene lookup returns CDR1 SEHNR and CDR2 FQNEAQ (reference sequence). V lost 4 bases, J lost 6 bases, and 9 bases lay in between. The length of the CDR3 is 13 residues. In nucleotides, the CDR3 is TGTGCCAGCAGCTCTCAGGGTGCCGGGGAGCTGTTTTTT. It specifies CASSSQGAGELFF.

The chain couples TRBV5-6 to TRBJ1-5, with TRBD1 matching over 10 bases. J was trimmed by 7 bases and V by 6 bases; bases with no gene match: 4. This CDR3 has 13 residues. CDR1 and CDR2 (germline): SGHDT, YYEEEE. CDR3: CASTRQGAQPQHF. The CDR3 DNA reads TGTGCCAGCACCCGACAGGGGGCCCAGCCCCAGCATTTT. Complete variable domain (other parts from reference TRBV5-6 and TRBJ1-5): DAGVTQSPTHLIKTRGQQVTLRCSPKSGHDTVSWYQQALGQGPQFIFQYYEEEERQRGNFPDRFSGHQFPNYSSELNVNALLLGDSALYLCASTRQGAQPQHFGDGTRLSIL.